This TCR beta chain comes out of a study of T cell responses to AZD1222 COVID-19 vaccine. TCRdb keeps only in-frame clones here, not all; method: immunoSEQ multiplex PCR. The data show 100,000 or so clones, 90% seen once. Details on this clone: Its matching antigen is unknown.

Study outcomes and limitations: Repertoire sampling happened only post peak T cell response. Targeting of unmutated variant regions was reportedly seen in nearly half of spike-specific TCRs. Two doses of AZD1222 preceded a rise in Spike-specific TCR breadth and depth.

CDR3 length: 14 amino acids. Trimming shortened V by 7 bases and J by 6 bases, and 16 bases separated the two germline ends. Germline lookup yields CDR1 PRHDT and CDR2 FYEKMQ (reference sequence). V usage is TRBV13 and J usage is TRBJ1-3; no clear D. Sequencing was performed on peripheral blood, taken on day 0 of AZD1222 vaccination. The TCR comes from an adult in good health. The CDR3 is CASNQLWGVNTIYF. The CDR3 nucleotides are TGTGCCAGCAACCAACTTTGGGGAGTAAACACCATATATTTT.